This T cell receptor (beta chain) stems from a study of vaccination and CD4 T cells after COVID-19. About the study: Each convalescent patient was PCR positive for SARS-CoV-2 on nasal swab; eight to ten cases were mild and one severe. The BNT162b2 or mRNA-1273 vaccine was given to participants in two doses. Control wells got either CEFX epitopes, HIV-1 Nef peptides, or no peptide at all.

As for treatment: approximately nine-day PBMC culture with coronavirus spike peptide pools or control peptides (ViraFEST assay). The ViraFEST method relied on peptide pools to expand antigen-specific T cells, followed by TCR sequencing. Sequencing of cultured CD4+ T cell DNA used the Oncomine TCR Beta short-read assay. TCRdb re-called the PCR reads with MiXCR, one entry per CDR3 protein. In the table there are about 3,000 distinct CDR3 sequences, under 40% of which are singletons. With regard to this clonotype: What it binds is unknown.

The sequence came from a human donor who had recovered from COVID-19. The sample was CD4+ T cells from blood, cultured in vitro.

The CDR3 DNA reads TGTGCCAGTAGTATGGGGTGGTCTGAAGCTTTCTTT. This codes for CASSMGWSEAFF. V usage is TRBV19 and J usage is TRBJ1-1; D gene unclear. This CDR3 spans 12 amino acids. The germline V gene encodes CDR1 LNHDA and CDR2 SQIVND (reference sequence). V gave up 3 bases and J gave up 6 bases, with 8 bases separating them. The variable domain in full, with the rest retrieved from reference TRBV19 and TRBJ1-1, is DGGITQSPKYLFRKEGQNVTLSCEQNLNHDAMYWYRQDPGQGLRLIYYSQIVNDFQKGDIAEGYSVSREKKESFPLTVTSAQKNPTAFYLCASSMGWSEAFFGQGTRLTVV.